Following are 6 T cell receptor beta chains from one sample sequenced in a study of OX40 agonist ivuxolimab in advanced cancers. Profiled with immunoSEQ multiplex PCR; TCRdb holds only in-frame clones, not every one. The table shows roughly 62,000 clones, with 84% occurring only once. The specimen was CD4+ or CD8+ T cells sorted from blood, collected in a trial of the OX40 agonist ivuxolimab. All receptors derive from an adult with an advanced solid tumor such as melanoma, head and neck, liver or kidney cancer.

The chain carries TRBV10-3 and TRBJ2-1, with 9 bases that match TRBD2. The CDR3 is made up of 14 amino acids. With V trimmed by 9 bases and J by 5 bases, 8 bases remained unmatched. CDR1 ENHRY and CDR2 SYGVKD come from the germline V gene. The CDR3 region has the DNA TGTGCCATAGCGCACTCTAGCGGGGACAATGAGCAGTTCTTC. This codes for CAIAHSSGDNEQFF.

This chain uses TRBV15 with TRBJ2-7; D may be TRBD1 (5 bases). With the DNA end fitting TRBJ2-5 better, the J assignment may be wrong. The CDR3 length is 13 residues. In germline, CDR1 is LNHNV, CDR2 YYDKDF (reference sequence). The DNA of the CDR3 is TGTGCCACCAGGTCAAGGGGCAGGGAGACCCAGTACTTC. This translates into CATRSRGRETQYF.

This clone occurred a few times. The V gene is TRBV7-8, the J gene TRBJ1-6, with 7 bases matching TRBD1. Germline V gene data show CDR1 as SGHVS and CDR2 as FQNEAQ. The CDR3 runs 17 residues. V shed 5 bases and J 0 bases; nucleotides not matched to a gene: 7. The CDR3 sequence is CASSPRTGGSYNSPLHF. CDR3 coding DNA: TGTGCCAGCAGCCCTCGGACAGGTGGCTCCTATAATTCACCCCTCCACTTT.

The rearrangement links TRBV7-9 to TRBJ2-2, with no clear D. Germline lookup yields CDR1 SEHNR and CDR2 FQNEAQ (reference sequence). V was shortened by 2 bases and J by 6 bases, with 13 bases between the two germline ends. This CDR3 spans 15 amino acids. The CDR3 region has the DNA TGTGCCAGCAGCTTACCGGCTCTGGGGTCCGGGGAGCTGTTTTTT. It yields the protein CASSLPALGSGELFF.

The gene calls are TRBV19 and TRBJ1-2, with 11 positions matching TRBD1. This CDR3 contains 15 residues. Germline V CDR1 and CDR2: LNHDA, SQIVND (reference sequence). Germline trimming cut 4 bases from V and 4 bases from J; bases unmatched to any gene: 5. Here the CDR3 reads CASSTGQGASYGYTF. The CDR3 DNA follows: TGTGCCAGTAGTACCGGACAGGGGGCCAGCTATGGCTACACCTTC.

J is TRBJ2-3 and V is TRBV19; 8 nucleotides align to TRBD2. Looked up from germline, CDR1 is LNHDA and CDR2 is SQIVND (reference sequence). J lost 0 bases, V lost 2 bases, and 13 bases had no gene match. The CDR3 has 19 amino acids. CDR3 region: CASSIYGVSGGRSTDTQYF. The CDR3 DNA reads TGTGCCAGTAGTATATATGGTGTGTCGGGGGGGAGAAGCACAGATACGCAGTATTTT. Complete variable domain (other parts from reference TRBV19 and TRBJ2-3): DGGITQSPKYLFRKEGQNVTLSCEQNLNHDAMYWYRQDPGQGLRLIYYSQIVNDFQKGDIAEGYSVSREKKESFPLTVTSAQKNPTAFYLCASSIYGVSGGRSTDTQYFGPGTRLTVL.